Following are 18 T cell receptor beta chains from one sample sequenced in a study of blood T cell repertoires in COVID-19 (dated by TCRdb to about 2020). The library was prepared using the immunoSEQ multiplex PCR assay. TCRdb stores this immuneACCESS table with in-frame sequences only. Part of the clones is absent; in the studies checked, under half of the shortfall reflects unresolved V genes, and no reason is known for the rest. The sample data list some 41,000 clones, and about 86% of these were observed just once. Under 5.5% of the sample goes to the ten largest clones. Sequenced: peripheral blood. The receptors originated from a man aged 35 to 55 with active COVID-19.

This clone was recorded once. This sequence joins TRBV11-3 and TRBJ2-1, with TRBD2 identical over 10 bases. Germline V gene sequence: CDR1 SGHNT, CDR2 YENEEA. Trimming removed 5 bases from V and 5 bases from J; junction bases left unmatched: 6. CDR3 length: 15 amino acids. The CDR3 DNA is TGTGCCAGCAGCCCAGGGACTAGCGCAAACAATGAGCAGTTCTTC. This codes for CASSPGTSANNEQFF.

V and J are TRBV6-5 and TRBJ2-1; 12 positions match TRBD2. J lost 3 bases, V lost 4 bases, and 4 bases had no gene match. CDR3 length equals 16 residues. CDR1 is MNHEY and CDR2 is SVGAGI in the germline V gene. The DNA of the CDR3 is TGTGCCAGCAGTTCCCTGACTAGCGGGAGCTACAATGAGCAGTTCTTC. Its translation: CASSSLTSGSYNEQFF.

The CDR3 nucleotides are TGTGCCAGCAGCTTAAGGGGACAGGGATCAGGAAACACCATATATTTT. Its protein is CASSLRGQGSGNTIYF. V usage is TRBV7-9 and J usage is TRBJ1-3; 9 positions match TRBD1. This CDR3 is 16 amino acids long. Germline V CDR1 and CDR2: SEHNR, FQNEAQ (reference sequence). With V trimmed by 2 bases and J by 4 bases, 6 bases remained unmatched.

The chain uses TRBV5-6 and TRBJ1-2, with 7 nucleotides matching TRBD1. CDR3 size: 15 residues. J gave up 0 bases and V 2 bases, and 4 bases lay outside the gene matches. Germline assignment: CDR1 SGHDT and CDR2 YYEEEE. CDR3 bases: TGTGCCAGCAGCTTAGGGACAGACCCTAACTATGGCTACACCTTC. Its translation: CASSLGTDPNYGYTF.

This rearrangement joins TRBV7-9 to TRBJ2-2; 11 positions match TRBD1. This CDR3 has 15 amino acids. Losses at the gene ends were 5 bases for V and 5 bases for J; bases not matched to a gene: 4. The germline V gene encodes CDR1 SEHNR and CDR2 FQNEAQ (reference sequence). CDR3 in DNA: TGTGCCAGCAGCATCGGGACAGGGGGGACCGGGGAGCTGTTTTTT. Translating gives CASSIGTGGTGELFF.

The chain is built from TRBV7-9 and TRBJ2-7, with TRBD2 as a possible D gene (6 bases). This CDR3 spans 14 amino acids. The V gene lost 6 bases and the J gene lost 5 bases, with 17 bases spanning the gap. Germline V gene sequence: CDR1 SEHNR, CDR2 FQNEAQ (reference sequence). CDR3 nucleotide sequence: TGTGCCAGCAGTCGCAGCTCGTCGGGGGACGAGCAGTACTTC. Amino acids: CASSRSSSGDEQYF.

The chain recombines TRBV4-2 with TRBJ2-7; 11 bases map to TRBD2. V lost 1 base, J lost 1 base, and 0 bases stayed unmatched. CDR3 length: 15 residues. Germline CDR1 LGHNA, CDR2 YNFKEQ. The CDR3 region has the DNA TGTGCCAGCAGCCAAGGACTAGCGGGATCCTACGAGCAGTACTTC. Its translation is CASSQGLAGSYEQYF.

The chain is built from TRBV25-1 and TRBJ2-2; 7 nucleotides match TRBD1. After removal of 4 bases from V and 7 bases from J, the junction contained 6 bases not matched to a gene. The CDR3 has 14 residues. Germline-derived CDR1 and CDR2 are MGHDK and SYGVNS. Here the CDR3 DNA reads TGTGCCAGCAGTGGGACAGGTAGAGGCGGGGAGCTGTTTTTT. Its protein is CASSGTGRGGELFF.

The V and J genes are TRBV30 and TRBJ1-2; 8 bases are a match to TRBD1. Germline values: CDR1 GTSNPN, CDR2 SVGIG (reference sequence). Trimming removed 4 bases from V and 4 bases from J; junction bases left unmatched: 8. This CDR3 comprises 14 residues. The CDR3 spells CAWKDRVFGYGYTF. As DNA, the CDR3 is TGTGCCTGGAAGGACAGGGTATTTGGCTATGGCTACACCTTC.

The rearrangement joins TRBV7-8 to TRBJ1-5, with D maybe TRBD1 (6 bases). CDR3 length equals 15 residues. V lost 5 bases to trimming and J lost 5 bases, with 16 bases between them. Germline CDR1 and CDR2: SGHVS and FQNEAQ. This chain's CDR3 is CASSTIGGAHQPQHF. The CDR3, as DNA: TGTGCCAGCAGCACTATCGGGGGGGCTCATCAGCCCCAGCATTTT. Full variable domain (remainder filled in from reference TRBV7-8 and TRBJ1-5): GAGVSQSPRYKVAKRGQDVALRCDPISGHVSLFWYQQALGQGPEFLTYFQNEAQLDKSGLPSDRFFAERPEGSVSTLKIQRTQQEDSAVYLCASSTIGGAHQPQHFGDGTRLSIL.

This clone was seen a handful of times. This rearrangement joins TRBV6-1 to TRBJ2-5, with a possible D match to TRBD2 (6 bases). V was clipped by 1 base and J by 4 bases, with 16 bases between them. The CDR3 is made up of 16 amino acids. Germline-derived CDR1 and CDR2 are MNHNS and SASEGT. CDR3 residues: CASSEVDGSGGETQYF. DNA for the CDR3: TGTGCCAGCAGTGAAGTAGACGGGAGCGGTGGAGAGACCCAGTACTTC.

The J gene is TRBJ2-3, the V gene TRBV9; 10 positions match TRBD2. The CDR3 runs 19 residues. The V segment lost 0 bases and the J segment 4 bases; nucleotides outside the gene matches: 14. Germline CDR1 and CDR2: SGDLS and YYNGEE. As DNA, the CDR3 is TGTGCCAGCAGCGTAGCTCCTCATCTAGCGGGAGATTCCCCAGATACGCAGTATTTT. It translates to CASSVAPHLAGDSPDTQYF.

About this clone: Other DNA sequences within the sample encode an identical CDR3. The chain has TRBV11-2 and TRBJ2-5, with TRBD1 matching over 10 bases. Germline trimming cut 4 bases from V and 0 bases from J; bases unmatched to any gene: 5. CDR3 length: 16 residues. Germline values: CDR1 SGHAT, CDR2 FQNNGV. CDR3 sequence reads: CASSSRDRGHQETQYF. The CDR3 nucleotides read TGTGCCAGCAGCTCACGAGACAGGGGGCACCAAGAGACCCAGTACTTC.

The chain employs TRBV9 and TRBJ1-1, with a weak D call TRBD1 (6 bases). CDR3 length: 15 residues. CDR1 SGDLS and CDR2 YYNGEE come from the germline V gene. V was shortened by 4 bases and J by 3 bases, with 16 bases between the two germline ends. CDR3 loop: CASSFQGIGDTEAFF. CDR3 DNA sequence: TGTGCCAGCAGCTTCCAGGGGATCGGAGACACTGAAGCTTTCTTT.

In nucleotides, the CDR3 is TGTGCCAGCAGCGTCGGGAGGGTGGGGCAGCCCCAGCATTTT. It encodes CASSVGRVGQPQHF. The chain is built from TRBV6-5 and TRBJ1-5; no firm D call. The CDR3 is 14 amino acids. Germline CDR1 reads MNHEY; CDR2 reads SVGAGI. Deletions cut 6 bases from V and 7 bases from J, with 16 bases between.

As regards this clone: The junction departs from germline at one end; a sequencing error may be responsible. The DNA of the CDR3 is TGCGCCAGCAGGTTGGACCCGGGACAGGGGACTGAAGCTTTCTTT. It codes for CASRLDPGQGTEAFF. This rearrangement joins TRBV5-1 to TRBJ1-1; 10 nucleotides align to TRBD1. The CDR3 length is 15 residues. CDR1 and CDR2 from the germline V gene are SGHRS and YFSETQ.

The gene calls are TRBV10-1 and TRBJ2-2; 8 bases match TRBD2. CDR1 is WNHNN, CDR2 SYGVQD, per germline (reference sequence). This CDR3 comprises 17 residues. The ends lost 3 bases at V and 2 bases at J; junction bases unmatched: 8. The CDR3 DNA reads TGCGCCAGCAGTGACGCTCGACTAGCGTCCAACACCGGGGAGCTGTTTTTT. Translation: CASSDARLASNTGELFF.

This chain connects TRBV18 to TRBJ1-1; D call uncertain. CDR3 size: 13 residues. CDR1 and CDR2 (germline): KGHSH, LQKENI. Between the trimmed V and J ends, which lost 3 bases and 1 base, there was a span of 6 bases. CDR3 nucleotides: TGTGCCAGCTCACCGGCGGCGAACACTGAAGCTTTCTTT. Translation: CASSPAANTEAFF.